The next 6 T cell receptor beta chains were all read from a single sample in a study of cytotoxic CD8 clonotypes in ibrutinib-treated CLL. The method was immunoSEQ multiplex PCR; TCRdb's version includes in-frame clones alone and lacks a portion of them. The repertoire includes thousands of clones, approximately 79% of them detected once, and approximately 3.9% sits in the top ten. The starting material was PBMCs, obtained before ibrutinib treatment. The receptors were sampled from a human donor with chronic lymphocytic leukemia.

This chain joins TRBV5-1 and TRBJ2-7, with TRBD2 matching over 14 bases. Trimming took 3 bases from V and 1 from J; bases not matched to a gene: 9. Per the germline V gene, CDR1 is SGHRS and CDR2 is YFSETQ. CDR3 size: 18 residues. CDR3 residues: CASSSGPGTSGRSYEQYF. The CDR3 nucleotides read TGCGCCAGCAGCTCAGGGCCCGGGACTAGCGGGAGATCCTACGAGCAGTACTTC.

This clone was seen a single time. The chain carries TRBV28 and TRBJ2-1, with TRBD2 matching 13 bases. Germline values: CDR1 MDHEN, CDR2 SYDVKM. V lost 3 bases to trimming and J lost 9 bases; unmatched junction nucleotides: 17. The CDR3 contains 19 residues. The CDR3 bases are TGTGCCAGCAGTTTGATATCCTTGTCCCGGACTAGCGGGAGAGGTGAGCAGTTCTTC. It yields the protein CASSLISLSRTSGRGEQFF.

This chain connects TRBV6-5 to TRBJ2-7; possible D gene TRBD2, 6 bases. Germline V gene lookup returns CDR1 MNHEY and CDR2 SVGAGI. The CDR3 loop spans 11 amino acids. V lost 8 bases and J lost 4, with 9 bases in between. CDR3 sequence reads: CASSAGYEQYF. CDR3 nucleotide sequence: TGTGCCAGCTCCGCGGGGTACGAGCAGTACTTC.

The chain has TRBV5-5 and TRBJ2-7; TRBD2 is a possible D gene (5 bases). Germline CDR1 reads SGHKS; CDR2 reads YYEKEE (reference sequence). The length of the CDR3 is 14 residues. V was shortened by 0 bases and J by 2 bases, with 9 bases between the two germline ends. The CDR3 sequence: CASSLGGLTYEQYF. The CDR3 DNA sequence: TGTGCCAGCAGCTTGGGAGGGTTAACCTACGAGCAGTACTTC.

The chain combines TRBV12-5 with TRBJ1-2; D uncertain. This CDR3 is 14 amino acids long. Trimming pared 1 base from V and 0 bases from J, leaving 6 bases between. Germline CDR1 and CDR2: LGHNT and FRNRAP. In nucleotides, the CDR3 is TGTGCTAGTGGTTTGGCCCGTTCTAACTATGGCTACACCTTC. Amino acids: CASGLARSNYGYTF. Looking up the rest from reference TRBV12-5 and TRBJ1-2 gives the full variable domain: DARVTQTPRHKVTEMGQEVTMRCQPILGHNTVFWYRQTMMQGLELLAYFRNRAPLDDSGMPKDRFSAEMPDATLATLKIQPSEPRDSAVYFCASGLARSNYGYTFGSGTRLTVV.

The V and J genes are TRBV4-2 and TRBJ2-2; 14 nucleotides line up with TRBD2. The CDR3 totals 20 residues. V dropped 2 bases and J dropped 4; count of bases not matched to a gene: 12. CDR1 is LGHNA, CDR2 YNFKEQ, per germline. CDR3 loop: CASSQLRGLAGAEITGELFF. Written as DNA, the CDR3 is TGTGCCAGCAGCCAACTCCGGGGACTAGCGGGGGCGGAGATCACCGGGGAGCTGTTTTTT.